The 17 T cell receptor beta chains reported below all come from one sample, sequenced in a study of blood T cell repertoires in COVID-19. Method: immunoSEQ multiplex PCR; TCRdb's copy keeps in-frame clones and lacks some. The sample records about 200,000 clones, roughly 90% being singletons. Specimen: PBMCs or T cells enriched from blood (not recorded which). The source is a woman aged 25 to 39 who had recovered from COVID-19.

V is TRBV4-1 and J is TRBJ1-1; no firm D call. Germline CDR1 reads MGHRA; CDR2 reads YSYEKL. Deletions cut 1 base from V and 2 bases from J, with 11 bases between. CDR3 length: 15 amino acids. CDR3 nucleotide sequence: TGCGCCAGCAGCCAAGGGCGGGGAATTAACACTGAAGCTTTCTTT. Residues: CASSQGRGINTEAFF.

This clone was seen only a few times. V gene TRBV19 combines with J gene TRBJ1-3; 8 bases match TRBD1. Germline loops: CDR1 LNHDA, CDR2 SQIVND (reference sequence). Losses at the gene ends were 5 bases for V and 3 bases for J; bases not matched to a gene: 6. CDR3 length: 15 amino acids. The CDR3 DNA is TGTGCCAGTAGTCGACAGGGGTCCTTTGGAAACACCATATATTTT. Amino acids: CASSRQGSFGNTIYF.

As DNA, the CDR3 is TGTGCCAGCAGCTTAGTGCAGGGGAGCACTGAAGCTTTCTTT. Protein product: CASSLVQGSTEAFF. This chain connects TRBV7-8 to TRBJ1-1; the D gene is possibly TRBD1 (6 bases). Trimming removed 1 base at V and 4 bases at J, with 10 bases between. Germline assignment: CDR1 SGHVS and CDR2 FQNEAQ. This CDR3 has 14 amino acids.

V and J are TRBV5-1 and TRBJ2-3; 8 bases agree with TRBD2. J gave up 2 bases and V 3 bases, and 14 bases lay outside the gene matches. The CDR3 loop spans 18 amino acids. The germline V gene has CDR1 SGHRS and CDR2 YFSETQ. The CDR3: CASSSPRGSGSFTDTQYF. The CDR3 DNA reads as TGCGCCAGCAGCTCCCCTCGGGGAAGCGGGAGTTTCACAGATACGCAGTATTTT.

J is TRBJ1-1 and V is TRBV19; 7 positions match TRBD1. The CDR3 consists of 17 residues. Trimming removed 7 bases from V and 0 bases from J; junction bases left unmatched: 14. Germline CDR1 and CDR2: LNHDA and SQIVND (reference sequence). The chain's CDR3 is CASNSGTASRVNTEAFF. Here the CDR3 DNA reads TGTGCCAGTAATTCCGGGACAGCGTCTAGGGTGAACACTGAAGCTTTCTTT.

This clone was found a few times. This rearrangement joins TRBV18 to TRBJ2-7; D is possibly TRBD2 (5 bases). This CDR3 is 14 amino acids long. The V and J ends lost 8 bases and 4 bases respectively, with 18 bases between them. CDR1 and CDR2 (germline): KGHSH, LQKENI. The CDR3 here is CASAYTLGRYEQYF. The CDR3 nucleotides read TGTGCCAGCGCCTATACCTTAGGGAGATACGAGCAGTACTTC. Variable domain in full (rest from reference TRBV18 and TRBJ2-7): NAGVMQNPRHLVRRRGQEARLRCSPMKGHSHVYWYRQLPEEGLKFMVYLQKENIIDESGMPKERFSAEFPKEGPSILRIQQVVRGDSAAYFCASAYTLGRYEQYFGPGTRLTVT.

The chain couples TRBV5-5 to TRBJ1-2, with 8 positions matching TRBD1. The CDR3 covers 15 residues. Trimming removed 0 bases from V and 4 bases from J; junction bases left unmatched: 5. Germline V gene lookup returns CDR1 SGHKS and CDR2 YYEKEE (reference sequence). CDR3 region: CASSLDRGTTYGYTF. CDR3 nucleotide sequence: TGTGCCAGCAGCTTGGACAGGGGGACGACCTATGGCTACACCTTC.

This chain uses TRBV6-5 with TRBJ1-5, with 8 nucleotides matching TRBD1. Germline V gene sequence: CDR1 MNHEY, CDR2 SVGAGI. There are 15 residues in the CDR3. V was clipped by 6 bases and J by 4 bases; unmatched bases: 8. Written as DNA, the CDR3 is TGTGCCAGCAGCTCAGGACAGGGATCGAATCAGCCCCAGCATTTT. It specifies CASSSGQGSNQPQHF.

This chain connects TRBV19 to TRBJ1-2; D gene unclear. The CDR3 loop spans 14 amino acids. Germline V gene lookup returns CDR1 LNHDA and CDR2 SQIVND (reference sequence). With 1 base removed from V and 3 bases from J, the gap between germline ends came to 9 bases. This chain's CDR3 is CASSIAWRDYGYTF. The DNA of the CDR3 is TGTGCCAGTAGTATAGCATGGAGGGACTATGGCTACACCTTC.

The chain recombines TRBV14 with TRBJ2-5; D is perhaps TRBD2 (5 bases). Trimming took 0 bases from V and 7 from J, leaving 21 bases between them. The CDR3 spans 17 residues. Germline CDR1 is SGHDN and CDR2 is FVKESK. The CDR3 DNA reads TGTGCCAGCAGCCAAGATTCCCCCCATCGGGGTTTCACGACCCAGTACTTC. Translation gives CASSQDSPHRGFTTQYF.

This sequence joins TRBV7-2 and TRBJ1-2, with D possibly matching TRBD1 (6 bases). Trimming left V 4 bases short and J 3 bases short, with 15 bases between. Per germline, CDR1 SGHTA and CDR2 FQGNSA. The CDR3 consists of 15 residues. The CDR3 sequence: CASSSTPTGYYGYTF. CDR3 DNA: TGTGCCAGCAGCTCCACCCCGACAGGATACTATGGCTACACCTTC. The full variable domain, with the rest looked up from reference TRBV7-2 and TRBJ1-2, is GAGVSQSPSNKVTEKGKDVELRCDPISGHTALYWYRQSLGQGLEFLIYFQGNSAPDKSGLPSDRFSAERTGGSVSTLTIQRTQQEDSAVYLCASSSTPTGYYGYTFGSGTRLTVV.

This chain connects TRBV6-5 to TRBJ2-5, with 11 bases that match TRBD2. J was trimmed by 6 bases and V by 0 bases; bases with no gene match: 6. In germline, CDR1 is MNHEY, CDR2 SVGAGI. The CDR3 contains 16 residues. This CDR3 reads CASSYSSGGAGKTQYF. CDR3 DNA sequence: TGTGCCAGCAGTTACTCTAGCGGGGGGGCCGGCAAGACCCAGTACTTC.

Here the CDR3 DNA reads TGTGCCGGCGGATTCGGGACAGGCCAAGCAAGCTCTGGAAACACCATATATTTT. Encoded protein: CAGGFGTGQASSGNTIYF. The V and J genes are TRBV9 and TRBJ1-3; 8 bases line up with TRBD1. CDR1 SGDLS and CDR2 YYNGEE come from the germline V gene. The J segment lost 0 bases and the V segment lost 10 bases, leaving 18 bases of the junction unmatched. The CDR3 runs to 18 residues.

The V call is TRBV7-2, the J call TRBJ2-3, with 9 bases identical to TRBD2. V lost 0 bases to trimming and J lost 0 bases; unmatched junction nucleotides: 4. This CDR3 region has 17 residues. Germline V gene lookup returns CDR1 SGHTA and CDR2 FQGNSA. The CDR3 spells CASSLAPSGMSTDTQYF. In DNA form, the CDR3 reads TGTGCCAGCAGCTTAGCCCCTAGCGGGATGAGCACAGATACGCAGTATTTT.

This clone is a singleton in its sample. The chain links TRBV29-1 to TRBJ1-4; no definite D call. With 6 bases removed from V and 8 bases from J, the gap between germline ends came to 13 bases. The CDR3 totals 12 residues. CDR1 is SQVTM, CDR2 ANQGSEA, per germline. CDR3 sequence reads: CSVGARQEKLFF. The CDR3, as DNA: TGCAGCGTGGGAGCCCGGCAGGAAAAACTGTTTTTT.

This clone has only a few counts. This chain uses TRBV5-4 with TRBJ1-4; 8 positions agree with TRBD1. Germline V gives CDR1 SGHNT, CDR2 YYREEE (reference sequence). V was pared by 7 bases and J by 8 bases, with 7 bases of the junction left unmatched. This CDR3 contains 13 residues. CDR3: CASRDRGGEKLFF. Here the CDR3 DNA reads TGTGCCAGCCGCGACAGGGGAGGAGAAAAACTGTTTTTT.

This clone came up once. The chain joins TRBV5-6 to TRBJ2-1; 10 bases line up with TRBD2. CDR3 length: 15 residues. The germline V gene has CDR1 SGHDT and CDR2 YYEEEE. The trim removed 4 bases at V and 7 bases at J, leaving 8 bases unmatched. The CDR3, as DNA: TGTGCCAGCAGCGGGGAACTAGCGGGATGGAATGAGCAGTTCTTC. Translating it yields CASSGELAGWNEQFF.